The source of this T cell receptor beta chain is a study of identical twins. General observations from the study: Zero-insertion findings could be partly confounded by invariant cells (MAIT and iNKT cells). Beta out-of-frame sequences displayed a weaker excess of sharing between twins.

Template switching added a universal primer site, and cDNA bore unique molecular identifiers. TCRdb re-called the 5' RACE reads through MiXCR, storing one row per CDR3 protein. The repertoire holds about 1.7 million distinct CDR3 sequences, with less than 40% as singletons. Among all donors, each was a healthy Caucasian. Looked up from germline, CDR1 is LGHDT and CDR2 is YNNKEL (reference sequence). This CDR3 is 14 amino acids long. V was trimmed by 1 base and J by 10 bases, leaving 14 bases between them. This clonotype was counted between two and nine times. No antigen is known for it. The chain couples TRBV3-1 to TRBJ2-1; tentatively, D is TRBD2 (5 bases). The clonotype was recovered from a newborn girl in good health. The sample comprised cord blood. Written as DNA, the CDR3 is TGTGCCAGCAGCCAAGCCCTACTAGTCCCGGAGCAGTTCTTC. This translates into CASSQALLVPEQFF.